One and the same sample provided the 29 T cell receptor beta chains below, sequenced in a study of T cell responses to AZD1222 COVID-19 vaccine. Produced via immunoSEQ multiplex PCR; TCRdb's table is partial and in-frame only. The table has 90,000 to 150,000 clones, approximately 90% seen once. The source was peripheral blood, collected on day 0 of AZD1222 vaccination. The source of these receptors is an adult in good health.

The table lists this clone with a few counts. J is TRBJ1-2 and V is TRBV28; no firm D call. Germline assignment: CDR1 MDHEN and CDR2 SYDVKM. CDR3 length equals 13 residues. V was cut by 10 bases and J by 6 bases, with 18 bases left in between. The CDR3 DNA is TGTGCCACCCCCCGTGGTCCTGGCGATGGCTACACCTTC. As protein: CATPRGPGDGYTF.

This chain uses TRBV15 with TRBJ1-2; D remains unclear. The CDR3 is made up of 12 amino acids. V was cut by 0 bases and J by 4 bases, with 3 bases left in between. The germline V gene encodes CDR1 LNHNV and CDR2 YYDKDF (reference sequence). For the CDR3, the DNA is TGTGCCACCAGCAGAGAAACCTATGGCTACACCTTC. Translated, it gives CATSRETYGYTF.

This clone was detected many times. The gene calls are TRBV28 and TRBJ1-2; 10 nucleotides align to TRBD1. The CDR3 length is 15 residues. V lost 5 bases and J lost 3; bases outside the gene matches: 6. Germline lookup yields CDR1 MDHEN and CDR2 SYDVKM. CDR3 sequence (DNA): TGTGCCAGCAGTCGACAGGGGGCGTTACACTATGGCTACACCTTC. Residues: CASSRQGALHYGYTF.

The genes are TRBV10-3 and TRBJ2-2; unclear D gene. This CDR3 is 11 amino acids long. V lost 1 base to trimming and J lost 9 bases, with 3 bases between them. Germline CDR1 and CDR2: ENHRY and SYGVKD. As DNA, the CDR3 is TGTGCCATCAGTGAGTTTCGGGAGCTGTTTTTT. Its protein product is CAISEFRELFF.

CDR3 in DNA: TGTGCCAGCAGTTCTGGGGGGGTACAGACCCAGTACTTC. It translates to CASSSGGVQTQYF. The chain employs TRBV12-3 or TRBV12-4 and TRBJ2-5; 7 bases line up with TRBD2. Trimming at V came to 4 bases and at J to 6 bases, leaving 5 bases not matched to a gene. This CDR3 is 13 amino acids long.

The chain has TRBV30 and TRBJ2-1, with 12 positions matching TRBD2. Trimming removed 3 bases from V and 8 bases from J; junction bases left unmatched: 8. The CDR3 contains 15 residues. In germline, CDR1 is GTSNPN, CDR2 SVGIG (reference sequence). CDR3 nucleotides: TGTGCCTGGAGCCCAGGACTAGCGGGATCCTATGAGCAGTTCTTC. Its protein product is CAWSPGLAGSYEQFF.

The V call is TRBV21-1, the J call TRBJ2-1; the D call in the table, TRBD2, was not verified against the DNA. TRBV21-1 is annotated as a pseudogene. The CDR3 runs to 16 residues. The CDR3 DNA is TGTGCCAGCAGTACACCGGGACTAGCGGGAGAAAATGAGCAGTTCTTC. Translated, it gives CASSTPGLAGENEQFF.

V is TRBV2 and J is TRBJ2-7; D not certain. Looked up from germline, CDR1 is SNHLY and CDR2 is FYNNEI. The CDR3 is made up of 12 amino acids. Trimming took off 5 bases at V and 3 bases at J, with 8 bases between the two ends. The CDR3 protein is CASSNDNYEQYF. The CDR3 DNA sequence: TGTGCCAGCAGTAACGATAACTACGAGCAGTACTTC.

The chain couples TRBV3-1 (or the pseudogene TRBV3-2) to TRBJ1-2; TRBD1 is a possible D gene (5 bases). The CDR3 contains 14 residues. Trimming removed 0 bases from V and 6 bases from J, with 11 bases in between. The germline gives CDR1 LGHDT, CDR2 YNNKEL (reference sequence). The CDR3 is CASSQDRWGNGYTF. The CDR3 region has the DNA TGTGCCAGCAGCCAAGATCGGTGGGGGAATGGCTACACCTTC.

V usage is TRBV19 and J usage is TRBJ1-4; D uncertain. CDR1 and CDR2 (germline): LNHDA, SQIVND (reference sequence). The V end lost 0 bases, the J end lost 4 bases, and 6 bases lay between the germline ends. CDR3 length: 14 residues. CDR3 DNA sequence: TGTGCCAGTAGTATAGATCGGAGTAATGAAAAACTGTTTTTT. This codes for CASSIDRSNEKLFF.

Written as DNA, the CDR3 is TGTGCCAGCAGTGTCGGGGTAGTCGGCAATCAGCCCCAGCATTTT. This encodes CASSVGVVGNQPQHF. The chain has TRBV27 and TRBJ1-5; D call uncertain. CDR3 size: 15 residues. Trimming took off 5 bases at V and 2 bases at J, with 13 bases between the two ends. CDR1 and CDR2 (germline): MNHEY, SMNVEV (reference sequence).

The gene calls are TRBV6-5 and TRBJ1-3; D not resolved. Germline loops: CDR1 MNHEY, CDR2 SVGAGI. Trimming removed 8 bases at V and 0 bases at J, with 11 bases between. The CDR3 runs to 14 residues. CDR3: CASGRHSSGNTIYF. The CDR3 DNA reads TGTGCCAGCGGACGGCACTCCTCTGGAAACACCATATATTTT.

The V and J genes are TRBV4-3 and TRBJ2-1; 10 nucleotides agree with TRBD2. Germline loops: CDR1 LGHNA, CDR2 YSLEER. The V and J ends lost 1 base and 4 bases, in that order; junction bases with no gene match: 4. The CDR3 runs 16 residues. The CDR3 sequence: CASSQAVAGGYNEQFF. Written as DNA, the CDR3 is TGCGCCAGCAGCCAAGCCGTAGCGGGGGGATACAATGAGCAGTTCTTC.

Only a few counts were recorded for this clone. The V call is TRBV6-1, the J call TRBJ2-3; perhaps TRBD1 as D (6 bases). The CDR3 has 16 residues. Germline V CDR1 and CDR2: MNHNS, SASEGT. The germline V and J ends were trimmed by 2 bases and 2 bases, with 14 bases remaining between them. The CDR3 spells CASSEWGHGLTDTQYF. The DNA of the CDR3 is TGTGCCAGCAGTGAATGGGGGCACGGCCTCACAGATACGCAGTATTTT.

The V call is TRBV28, the J call TRBJ2-3; tentative D call: TRBD2 (5 bases). V lost 6 bases to trimming and J lost 5 bases, with 18 bases between them. In germline, CDR1 is MDHEN, CDR2 SYDVKM. The CDR3 runs to 15 residues. This CDR3 reads CASRLYGVTEDTQYF. The CDR3 nucleotides read TGTGCCAGCAGACTCTACGGGGTTACGGAAGATACGCAGTATTTT.

The rearrangement joins TRBV7-9 to TRBJ2-7; D perhaps matches TRBD2 (5 bases). Trimming cost V 2 bases and J 5 bases, with 10 bases left between them. Germline V gene sequence: CDR1 SEHNR, CDR2 FQNEAQ (reference sequence). This CDR3 is 13 amino acids long. The CDR3 sequence: CASSLTGMDEQYF. The CDR3 coding sequence is TGTGCCAGCAGCTTAACCGGGATGGACGAGCAGTACTTC. Based on the CDR3 plus reference TRBV7-9 and TRBJ2-7, the full variable domain is DTGVSQNPRHKITKRGQNVTFRCDPISEHNRLYWYRQTLGQGPEFLTYFQNEAQLEKSRLLSDRFSAERPKGSFSTLEIQRTEQGDSAMYLCASSLTGMDEQYFGPGTRLTVT.

The J gene is TRBJ2-5, the V gene TRBV28; perhaps TRBD2 as D (5 bases). The CDR3 contains 11 residues. CDR1 is MDHEN and CDR2 is SYDVKM in the germline V gene. The V gene lost 7 bases and the J gene lost 9 bases, with 12 bases spanning the gap. CDR3: CASTTRVAQYF. In nucleotides, the CDR3 is TGTGCCAGCACGACGCGGGTGGCCCAGTACTTC.

The chain carries TRBV19 and TRBJ1-4; 7 bases fit TRBD1. CDR3 length: 14 amino acids. The germline gives CDR1 LNHDA, CDR2 SQIVND (reference sequence). V shed 7 bases, J shed 11 bases, and the junction held 13 bases outside the gene matches. CDR3 in DNA: TGTGCCAGTAACACGGGACAGCCCCCATGGAAACTGTTTTTT. This sequence encodes CASNTGQPPWKLFF.

The gene calls are TRBV6-6 and TRBJ2-1, with D perhaps given as TRBD1 or TRBD2 (6 bases each). CDR3 length: 12 amino acids. Trimming took off 5 bases at V and 9 bases at J, with 11 bases between the two ends. Germline assignment: CDR1 MNHNY and CDR2 SVGAGI (reference sequence). CDR3: CASSPWGAEQFF. CDR3 bases: TGTGCCAGCAGTCCATGGGGGGCTGAGCAGTTCTTC.

This chain connects TRBV14 to TRBJ2-7; unclear D gene. The CDR3 consists of 16 residues. V lost 0 bases and J lost 4, with 16 bases in between. Germline-derived CDR1 and CDR2 are SGHDN and FVKESK. The CDR3, as DNA: TGTGCCAGCAGCCAAGATATAACACCCTGGAAGTACGAGCAGTACTTC. The encoded protein is CASSQDITPWKYEQYF.

The chain links TRBV6-5 to TRBJ1-5; D unclear. V was shortened by 0 bases and J by 6 bases, with 12 bases between the two germline ends. Germline lookup yields CDR1 MNHEY and CDR2 SVGAGI. The CDR3 is 15 residues long. The CDR3 reads CASSYSHGGGQPQHF. The CDR3 nucleotides read TGTGCCAGCAGTTACTCGCACGGAGGCGGTCAGCCCCAGCATTTT.

V and J are TRBV28 and TRBJ1-2; D gene unclear. In germline, CDR1 is MDHEN, CDR2 SYDVKM. With 10 bases removed from V and 2 bases from J, the gap between germline ends came to 11 bases. The length of the CDR3 is 12 residues. The chain's CDR3 is CATRRSNYGYTF. The CDR3 coding sequence is TGTGCCACCAGACGGTCCAACTATGGCTACACCTTC.

Only a few counts were recorded for this clone. V and J are TRBV25-1 and TRBJ2-5; D may be TRBD2 (6 bases). CDR3 length: 14 residues. Trimming left V 6 bases short and J 7 bases short, with 18 bases between. The germline gives CDR1 MGHDK, CDR2 SYGVNS. In DNA form, the CDR3 reads TGTGCCAGCAGAATCGGGGGTCCCGAGGTGACCCAGTACTTC. Its translation: CASRIGGPEVTQYF.

The CDR3 nucleotides read TGCGCCAGCAGCCAAAGGCAGACAGCAACTAATGAAAAACTGTTTTTT. Residues: CASSQRQTATNEKLFF. This chain links TRBV4-1 with TRBJ1-4; a weak D match, TRBD1 (5 bases). V was pared by 2 bases and J by 0 bases, with 10 bases between. CDR1 and CDR2 (germline): MGHRA, YSYEKL. This CDR3 spans 16 amino acids.

This clone was picked up one time. The V call is TRBV6-5, the J call TRBJ2-1; D is ambiguous. This CDR3 has 11 residues. V was shortened by 2 bases and J by 11 bases, with 7 bases between the two germline ends. The V gene's germline CDR1 is MNHEY and CDR2 SVGAGI. CDR3: CASSYQAQQFF. The CDR3 region has the DNA TGTGCCAGCAGTTACCAGGCACAGCAGTTCTTC.

This clone has only one observation. V usage is TRBV4-2 and J usage is TRBJ2-3, with a weak D call TRBD2 (6 bases). The V gene's germline CDR1 is LGHNA and CDR2 YNFKEQ. The V and J ends lost 2 bases and 3 bases respectively, with 12 bases between them. The CDR3 covers 15 residues. CDR3 in amino acids: CASSQSGSGTDTQYF. DNA for the CDR3: TGTGCCAGCAGCCAATCCGGGAGTGGGACAGATACGCAGTATTTT.

The chain joins TRBV28 to TRBJ1-2; D not certain. CDR1 is MDHEN, CDR2 SYDVKM, per germline. Trimming removed 4 bases from V and 4 bases from J, with 7 bases in between. The CDR3 has 12 residues. The CDR3 sequence is CASSSRLYGYTF. The CDR3 DNA follows: TGTGCCAGCAGTTCGAGACTCTATGGCTACACCTTC.

The chain has TRBV3-1 (or the pseudogene TRBV3-2) and TRBJ1-2; the D gene is possibly TRBD1 (6 bases). The CDR3 length is 18 residues. Trimming pared 0 bases from V and 0 bases from J, leaving 17 bases between. Germline V gene lookup returns CDR1 LGHDT and CDR2 YNNKEL (reference sequence). CDR3 amino acids: CASSQDLGAARANYGYTF. Here the CDR3 DNA reads TGTGCCAGCAGCCAAGATTTGGGGGCAGCTCGAGCTAACTATGGCTACACCTTC.

This clone was seen just once. The chain uses TRBV9 and TRBJ2-1, with D possibly matching TRBD2 (6 bases). CDR3 size: 15 residues. The V gene lost 3 bases and the J gene lost 1 base, with 11 bases spanning the gap. CDR1 and CDR2 from the germline V gene are SGDLS and YYNGEE. CDR3 residues: CASSGRDSSYNEQFF. CDR3 in DNA: TGTGCCAGCAGCGGGCGGGACTCTTCCTACAATGAGCAGTTCTTC.